The 17 T cell receptor beta chains below come from one sample, sequenced in a study of cytomegalovirus exposure and HLA in healthy donors. Assay used: immunoSEQ multiplex PCR; TCRdb lists only in-frame clones, some missing. Among approximately 59,000 clones, 93% were seen once, and the ten largest hold under 2%. What was sequenced was PBMCs. The receptor set was obtained from a woman between 18 and 29 years old in good health and CMV-seropositive.

This clone was recorded once. The chain combines TRBV7-9 with TRBJ1-1, with a possible D match to TRBD1 (5 bases). Between the trimmed V and J ends, which lost 2 bases and 1 base, there was a span of 11 bases. Germline V gene lookup returns CDR1 SEHNR and CDR2 FQNEAQ (reference sequence). The CDR3 has 15 residues. The CDR3 DNA reads as TGTGCCAGCAGCTTAAGGCAGGGCCCGAACACTGAAGCTTTCTTT. Translation gives CASSLRQGPNTEAFF.

The chain is built from TRBV9 and TRBJ1-1; TRBD1 might be the D (6 bases). Germline V gene sequence: CDR1 SGDLS, CDR2 YYNGEE. V dropped 2 bases and J dropped 0 bases, with 8 bases sitting between them. The CDR3 contains 14 residues. CDR3 DNA sequence: TGTGCCAGCAGCGTGGGACACATGAACACTGAAGCTTTCTTT. It translates to CASSVGHMNTEAFF. Drawing the rest from reference TRBV9 and TRBJ1-1, the complete variable domain is DSGVTQTPKHLITATGQRVTLRCSPRSGDLSVYWYQQSLDQGLQFLIQYYNGEERAKGNILERFSAQQFPDLHSELNLSSLELGDSALYFCASSVGHMNTEAFFGQGTRLTVV.

The chain links TRBV18 to TRBJ2-7; 8 nucleotides match TRBD1. The CDR3 has 15 amino acids. The J segment lost 5 bases and the V segment lost 3 bases, leaving 9 bases of the junction unmatched. CDR1 and CDR2 from the germline V gene are KGHSH and LQKENI. The DNA of the CDR3 is TGTGCCAGCTCACCGAGGAGACAGGGGCTCGACGAGCAGTACTTC. Protein product: CASSPRRQGLDEQYF.

This chain connects TRBV9 to TRBJ2-1; 12 nucleotides align to TRBD2. The CDR3 is 18 residues long. Germline CDR1 and CDR2: SGDLS and YYNGEE. Trimming cost V 1 base and J 4 bases; bases outside gene matches: 9. CDR3 protein: CASSVRRLAGAGYNEQFF. The CDR3 bases are TGTGCCAGCAGCGTAAGGAGACTAGCGGGGGCGGGGTACAATGAGCAGTTCTTC.

In this sample, this clone turned up once. The chain recombines TRBV6-5 with TRBJ2-5; TRBD2 matches at 11 bases. Germline-derived CDR1 and CDR2 are MNHEY and SVGAGI. V lost 7 bases, J lost 2 bases, and 6 bases stayed unmatched. The CDR3 is 15 amino acids. The CDR3 sequence is CASIPSGGPQETQYF. The CDR3 nucleotides are TGTGCCAGCATCCCTAGCGGGGGGCCTCAAGAGACCCAGTACTTC.

V usage is TRBV5-1 and J usage is TRBJ1-1, with 8 bases aligning to TRBD1. The CDR3 has 15 residues. Trimming cost V 2 bases and J 2 bases; bases outside gene matches: 5. Germline CDR1 SGHRS, CDR2 YFSETQ. The chain's CDR3 is CASSFGTGANTEAFF. As DNA, the CDR3 is TGCGCCAGCAGCTTCGGGACAGGCGCCAACACTGAAGCTTTCTTT.

This rearrangement joins TRBV5-1 to TRBJ1-2; TRBD1 matches 10 bases. Germline lookup yields CDR1 SGHRS and CDR2 YFSETQ. There are 15 residues in the CDR3. V lost 0 bases, J lost 8 bases, and 7 bases stayed unmatched. Written as DNA, the CDR3 is TGCGCCAGCAGCTTGGTTGGGGGGACAGGGGACGGCTACACCTTC. Residues: CASSLVGGTGDGYTF.

V and J are TRBV14 and TRBJ1-2; tentative D call: TRBD1 (5 bases). Germline lookup yields CDR1 SGHDN and CDR2 FVKESK. V was cut by 2 bases and J by 5 bases, with 15 bases left in between. This CDR3 has 15 residues. The CDR3 protein is CASSQSPGVLYGYTF. The DNA of the CDR3 is TGTGCCAGCAGCCAAAGTCCGGGGGTGTTATATGGCTACACCTTC.

V gene TRBV6-1 combines with J gene TRBJ2-1, with 11 bases aligning to TRBD2. The germline V gene has CDR1 MNHNS and CDR2 SASEGT. This CDR3 has 15 residues. Trimming at V came to 0 bases and at J to 7 bases, leaving 2 bases not matched to a gene. DNA for the CDR3: TGTGCCAGCAGTGAAGCTAGCGGGGGGGCAAATGAGCAGTTCTTC. This codes for CASSEASGGANEQFF.

The J gene is TRBJ1-1, the V gene TRBV11-3; possibly TRBD1 for D (5 bases). This CDR3 contains 13 residues. The germline gives CDR1 SGHNT, CDR2 YENEEA. V was trimmed by 2 bases and J by 11 bases, leaving 15 bases between them. The CDR3 sequence is CASSLIERQRAFF. The CDR3 region has the DNA TGTGCCAGCAGCTTAATAGAGAGACAGAGGGCTTTCTTT.

In this sample, this clone turned up a few times. Additional DNA sequences in this sample encode the identical CDR3. The rearrangement joins TRBV5-1 to TRBJ2-7, with 7 bases that match TRBD1. The length of the CDR3 is 15 residues. Germline V lookup: CDR1 SGHRS, CDR2 YFSETQ. The junction had 3 bases not matched to a gene; V was cut back by 0 bases and J by 0 bases. DNA for the CDR3: TGCGCCAGCAGCTTGGTAGGGGGCAGCTCCTACGAGCAGTACTTC. This encodes CASSLVGGSSYEQYF.

The chain uses TRBV6-4 and TRBJ2-3; perhaps TRBD1 as D (6 bases). V was trimmed by 6 bases and J by 2 bases, leaving 12 bases between them. Per germline, CDR1 MRHNA and CDR2 SNTAGT. This CDR3 comprises 14 residues. CDR3 region: CASSEQGPTDTQYF. The CDR3 DNA reads TGTGCCAGCAGCGAACAGGGTCCCACAGATACGCAGTATTTT.

This clone has just a few counts. V and J are TRBV28 and TRBJ2-7, with unresolved D. The length of the CDR3 is 13 residues. Trimming left V 3 bases short and J 2 bases short, with 8 bases between. In germline, CDR1 is MDHEN, CDR2 SYDVKM. The CDR3 sequence is CASSLGSTYEQYF. CDR3 nucleotides: TGTGCCAGCAGTTTGGGCAGCACCTACGAGCAGTACTTC. The whole variable domain, filled in from reference TRBV28 and TRBJ2-7, reads DVKVTQSSRYLVKRTGEKVFLECVQDMDHENMFWYRQDPGLGLRLIYFSYDVKMKEKGDIPEGYSVSREKKERFSLILESASTNQTSMYLCASSLGSTYEQYFGPGTRLTVT.

Of note for this clone: At one boundary the junction diverges from the germline segment, which might be a read error. CDR3 nucleotide sequence: TGTGCCAGCTCATCACCTAGGACAGCCAGCATCACTGAAGCTTTCTTT. Translated, it gives CASSSPRTASITEAFF. This chain connects TRBV18 to TRBJ1-1, with TRBD1 as a possible D gene (6 bases). The V gene's germline CDR1 is KGHSH and CDR2 LQKENI. The CDR3 is 16 amino acids.

In its sample, this clone was seen once. This chain connects TRBV4-1 to TRBJ1-2; D not resolved. V lost 0 bases and J 7 bases, leaving 9 bases between the germline ends. CDR3 length equals 13 residues. The V gene's germline CDR1 is MGHRA and CDR2 YSYEKL. For the CDR3, the DNA is TGCGCCAGCAGCCAAGATAGAACCGGTGGCTACACCTTC. This gives the protein CASSQDRTGGYTF.

Worth noting for this clone: Germline and junction disagree at one end, which may indicate a read error. This chain connects TRBV4-3 to TRBJ2-7, with 9 bases identical to TRBD1. Germline V gene sequence: CDR1 LGHNA, CDR2 YSLEER. CDR3 length equals 13 residues. This CDR3 is CASSRDRVSYHQF. In DNA form, the CDR3 reads TGCGCCAGCAGCCGGGACAGGGTTTCTTATCACCAGTTC.

V and J are TRBV28 and TRBJ1-6; 8 positions match TRBD1. J was trimmed by 5 bases and V by 5 bases; bases with no gene match: 5. Per the germline V gene, CDR1 is MDHEN and CDR2 is SYDVKM. This CDR3 has 15 amino acids. CDR3 in amino acids: CASSPLDRDNSPLHF. Written as DNA, the CDR3 is TGTGCCAGCAGTCCCCTGGACAGGGATAATTCACCCCTCCACTTT.